Presented here are 32 T cell receptor beta chains from one specimen sequenced in a study of blood T cells in healthy people across ages. Then a second PCR, running about 6 to 12 cycles, was carried out with a sample-barcoded 5' primer and a J-beta primer mix. TCRdb re-called the 5' RACE reads with MiXCR, one entry per CDR3 protein. The sample contains about 730,000 distinct CDR3 sequences, roughly 45% of which appear only once. The sequencing input was blood. Receptor source: a woman aged 60-75 years in good health.

CDR3 sequence (DNA): TGCAGTGCCCCCCGGGGGGAGGGCCTTTTAACGCAGTATTTT. Its protein product is CSAPRGEGLLTQYF. The chain links TRBV20-1 to TRBJ2-3, with 7 bases matching TRBD2. Trimming removed 6 bases from V and 9 bases from J; junction bases left unmatched: 15. The length of the CDR3 is 14 residues. Germline CDR1 DFQATT, CDR2 SNEGSKA (reference sequence).

Concerning this clonotype: Compared with germline, one end of the junction differs, possibly owing to a read error. V is TRBV3-1 and J is TRBJ2-3; TRBD2 matches 10 bases. CDR1 is LGHDT and CDR2 is YNNKEL in the germline V gene (reference sequence). The CDR3 has 17 amino acids. CDR3 sequence reads: CASSLDGTSESTETQYF. DNA of the CDR3: TGTGCCAGCAGCCTCGATGGGACTAGCGAAAGCACAGAGACGCAGTATTTT.

This clonotype was observed at least ten times. V is TRBV6-5 and J is TRBJ2-5; D is unclear. CDR1 and CDR2 from the germline V gene are MNHEY and SVGAGI. This CDR3 is 13 amino acids long. Between the trimmed V and J ends, which lost 0 bases and 5 bases, there was a span of 7 bases. The CDR3 region is CASSYSVMETQYF. The CDR3 DNA reads TGTGCCAGCAGTTACTCAGTAATGGAGACCCAGTACTTC.

The chain employs TRBV29-1 and TRBJ2-4; possibly TRBD2 for D (6 bases). The CDR3 loop spans 13 amino acids. The germline gives CDR1 SQVTM, CDR2 ANQGSEA. The V gene lost 5 bases and the J gene lost 13 bases, with 21 bases spanning the gap. This CDR3 reads CSVLITSLNEQYF. DNA of the CDR3: TGCAGCGTTCTAATTACTAGCCTCAATGAGCAGTACTTC.

This chain joins TRBV7-2 and TRBJ2-3, with 10 bases that match TRBD1. V trimming: 3 bases; J trimming: 5 bases; junction bases outside the gene matches: 5. CDR3 size: 15 residues. Germline CDR1 reads SGHTA; CDR2 reads FQGNSA. In nucleotides, the CDR3 is TGTGCCAGCAGCTTTAGACAGGGGGCCGTAGATACGCAGTATTTT. This encodes CASSFRQGAVDTQYF.

The V and J genes are TRBV18 and TRBJ2-5; either TRBD1 or TRBD2 may fit D (5 bases each). The CDR3 contains 15 residues. Germline loops: CDR1 KGHSH, CDR2 LQKENI. The V end lost 1 base, the J end lost 2 bases, and 11 bases lay between the germline ends. The CDR3 region is CASSPRIEGQETQYF. In DNA form, the CDR3 reads TGTGCCAGCTCACCACGGATTGAGGGGCAAGAGACCCAGTACTTC.

The rearrangement links TRBV7-8 to TRBJ2-7; 7 bases are a match to TRBD2. J was trimmed by 3 bases and V by 2 bases; bases with no gene match: 4. This CDR3 has 14 residues. The germline CDR1 and CDR2 sequences are SGHVS and FQNEAQ. In nucleotides, the CDR3 is TGTGCCAGCAGCTTAATGAGCGGGGTCTACGAGCAGTACTTC. Residues: CASSLMSGVYEQYF.

The chain recombines TRBV27 with TRBJ2-5, with TRBD2 identical over 7 bases. V shed 6 bases and J 3 bases; nucleotides not matched to a gene: 10. Germline CDR1 reads MNHEY; CDR2 reads SMNVEV (reference sequence). The CDR3 consists of 15 residues. The CDR3 loop reads CASSDLGEGEETQYF. The DNA for the CDR3 is TGTGCCAGCAGCGACCTGGGGGAGGGTGAAGAGACCCAGTACTTC.

This clonotype was seen many times. This chain uses TRBV6-2 or TRBV6-3 with TRBJ2-1; 14 nucleotides line up with TRBD2. This CDR3 contains 13 residues. V was clipped by 11 bases and J by 7 bases; unmatched bases: 4. Germline CDR1 reads MNHEY; CDR2 reads SVGEGT. The CDR3 is CAVRLAGGNEQFF. DNA of the CDR3: TGTGCCGTAAGACTAGCGGGAGGGAATGAGCAGTTCTTC.

Many counts were recorded for this clonotype. The chain joins TRBV7-9 to TRBJ2-3; 8 bases are a match to TRBD1. Per the germline V gene, CDR1 is SEHNR and CDR2 is FQNEAQ (reference sequence). With V trimmed by 6 bases and J by 4 bases, 3 bases remained unmatched. The CDR3 has 13 amino acids. In DNA form, the CDR3 reads TGTGCCAGCAGTCCCAGGGGGCCAGATACGCAGTATTTT. Its translation: CASSPRGPDTQYF.

This clonotype was counted ten times or more. This chain connects TRBV10-3 to TRBJ2-7, with 8 bases fitting TRBD1. The junction had 7 bases not matched to a gene; V was cut back by 5 bases and J by 4 bases. The CDR3 is 14 amino acids. Germline assignment: CDR1 ENHRY and CDR2 SYGVKD. CDR3 region: CAISHDRGNYEQYF. For the CDR3, the DNA is TGTGCCATCAGTCACGACAGGGGAAATTACGAGCAGTACTTC.

The chain joins TRBV6-5 to TRBJ2-5; D gene uncertain. The closer fit of TRBJ2-7 to the DNA end suggests the J call may be wrong. The germline V gene encodes CDR1 MNHEY and CDR2 SVGAGI. CDR3 length: 14 amino acids. DNA for the CDR3: TGTGCCAGCAGAACCACAGAGTTCGCGCACGAGCAGTACTTC. This sequence encodes CASRTTEFAHEQYF.

This clonotype turned up a few times. The chain couples TRBV4-2 to TRBJ2-1; 8 bases match TRBD2. CDR3 length: 16 residues. Germline CDR1 and CDR2: LGHNA and YNFKEQ. Trimming at V came to 1 base and at J to 5 bases, leaving 7 bases not matched to a gene. CDR3 sequence reads: CASSQGTSGGNNEQFF. The CDR3 DNA reads TGTGCCAGCAGCCAAGGAACTAGCGGTGGAAACAATGAGCAGTTCTTC.

The genes are TRBV20-1 and TRBJ2-5, with D possibly being TRBD2 (6 bases). The J call may be wrong; the DNA end is better matched by TRBJ2-7. CDR3 length equals 14 residues. Germline assignment: CDR1 DFQATT and CDR2 SNEGSKA (reference sequence). CDR3 sequence: CSATVPGLRYEQYF. The DNA for the CDR3 is TGCAGTGCCACCGTCCCGGGACTGCGTTACGAGCAGTACTTC.

For the CDR3, the DNA is TGTGCCAGCAGCCCCCAAGTGACTAGCGGTACGCAGTATTTT. This translates into CASSPQVTSGTQYF. The chain carries TRBV11-3 and TRBJ2-3, with 9 bases fitting TRBD2. The CDR3 is 14 amino acids. J gave up 8 bases and V 5 bases, and 8 bases lay outside the gene matches. Per the germline V gene, CDR1 is SGHNT and CDR2 is YENEEA.

This clonotype turned up a few times. The rearrangement links TRBV29-1 to TRBJ2-5, with a weak D call TRBD1 (5 bases). This CDR3 is 12 amino acids long. Germline V CDR1 and CDR2: SQVTM, ANQGSEA. V lost 7 bases to trimming and J lost 5 bases, with 14 bases between them. CDR3 protein: CSATRTPETQYF. The CDR3, as DNA: TGCAGCGCCACCCGGACACCGGAGACCCAGTACTTC.

A remark on this clonotype: The junction does not match germline at one end; this may be a read error. V and J are TRBV7-3 and TRBJ2-5; 9 bases agree with TRBD2. The germline V gene encodes CDR1 SGHTA and CDR2 FQGTGA. This CDR3 has 16 amino acids. DNA of the CDR3: TGTGCCAGCAGTTTAAGGGGCGGGGGGGCCTTGGAGACCCAGTACTTC. The encoded protein is CASSLRGGGALETQYF.

The rearrangement joins TRBV7-9 to TRBJ2-5; D could derive from TRBD1 or TRBD2 (6 bases each). CDR3 length equals 16 residues. Germline CDR1 reads SEHNR; CDR2 reads FQNEAQ (reference sequence). Trimming cost V 2 bases and J 7 bases, with 20 bases left between them. Written as DNA, the CDR3 is TGTGCCAGCAGCTTAAGGAAACGGGAGATAGGGGGGACCCAGTACTTC. It specifies CASSLRKREIGGTQYF.

The rearrangement joins TRBV29-1 to TRBJ2-5; D not resolved. Germline CDR1 reads SQVTM; CDR2 reads ANQGSEA. V was clipped by 4 bases and J by 3 bases, with 9 bases between them. This CDR3 has 12 residues. The CDR3 DNA reads TGCAGCGTTGCACAGCTTAAAGAGACCCAGTACTTC. Translated: CSVAQLKETQYF. The full variable domain, completed using reference TRBV29-1 and TRBJ2-5, is SAVISQKPSRDICQRGTSLTIQCQVDSQVTMMFWYRQQPGQSLTLIATANQGSEATYESGFVIDKFPISRPNLTFSTLTVSNMSPEDSSIYLCSVAQLKETQYFGPGTRLLVL.

The chain employs TRBV9 and TRBJ2-2, with 10 bases aligning to TRBD2. J was trimmed by 1 base and V by 3 bases; bases with no gene match: 0. The CDR3 is made up of 15 amino acids. Germline-derived CDR1 and CDR2 are SGDLS and YYNGEE. This chain's CDR3 is CASSASGGNTGELFF. The CDR3 nucleotides read TGTGCCAGCAGCGCTAGCGGGGGGAACACCGGGGAGCTGTTTTTT.

The rearrangement links TRBV20-1 to TRBJ1-2, with TRBD1 as a possible D gene (6 bases). CDR1 is DFQATT, CDR2 SNEGSKA, per germline (reference sequence). The CDR3 consists of 11 residues. The V end was cut by 6 bases, the J end by 3 bases, with 8 bases between. DNA of the CDR3: TGCAGTGCAGGGGGGTACTATGGCTACACCTTC. Residues: CSAGGYYGYTF.

This clonotype was found many times. J is TRBJ2-7 and V is TRBV20-1, with a weak D call TRBD2 (6 bases). V shed 6 bases and J shed 10 bases, with 22 bases lying between them. The CDR3 has 13 residues. Germline values: CDR1 DFQATT, CDR2 SNEGSKA (reference sequence). The CDR3 region has the DNA TGCAGTGCCAGAACGGGACTCGGCCAGGGACAGTACTTC. As protein: CSARTGLGQGQYF.

This clonotype was seen a handful of times. The rearrangement uses TRBV30 and TRBJ2-7; D unclear. Germline V gene data show CDR1 as GTSNPN and CDR2 as SVGIG (reference sequence). V was shortened by 5 bases and J by 2 bases, with 10 bases between the two germline ends. This CDR3 comprises 12 residues. The CDR3 spells CAWCGVTYEQYF. In DNA, the CDR3 is TGTGCCTGGTGTGGAGTGACCTACGAGCAGTACTTC.

The J gene is TRBJ2-5, the V gene TRBV30; D is perhaps TRBD1 (5 bases). V lost 0 bases, J lost 7 bases, and 21 bases lay in between. The CDR3 has 16 residues. Germline values: CDR1 GTSNPN, CDR2 SVGIG (reference sequence). The CDR3 DNA sequence: TGTGCCTGGAGTGTACTCGGTACGCTATCTGGGGCGACCCAGTACTTC. This encodes CAWSVLGTLSGATQYF.

The chain uses TRBV12-3 or TRBV12-4 and TRBJ2-5; 11 nucleotides align to TRBD2. The CDR3 has 15 amino acids. V was clipped by 5 bases and J by 5 bases; unmatched bases: 7. The CDR3 coding sequence is TGTGCCAGCAGTGGGACTAGCGGAGGGGTCGAGACCCAGTACTTC. Translated, it gives CASSGTSGGVETQYF.

Comments on this clonotype: Because the CDR3 is missing its conserved closing phenylalanine or tryptophan, this is likely a read error. The chain employs TRBV7-2 and TRBJ2-1, with D uncertain. The CDR3 sequence is 12 residues long. Germline loops: CDR1 SGHTA, CDR2 FQGNSA. V was clipped by 8 bases and J by 10 bases, with 15 bases between them. The CDR3 bases are TGTGCCAGCGGACGGAGCCTCGGGGAGCAGTTCTTA. It codes for CASGRSLGEQFL.

V gene TRBV3-1 combines with J gene TRBJ2-7; TRBD2 might be the D (6 bases). V was pared by 8 bases and J by 4 bases, with 18 bases between. This CDR3 is 14 amino acids long. Germline CDR1 and CDR2: LGHDT and YNNKEL (reference sequence). Written as DNA, the CDR3 is TGTGCCAGCCGGCCCGGGGTAGCGGCTTACGAGCAGTACTTC. It codes for CASRPGVAAYEQYF.

This clonotype has only a few counts. This sequence joins TRBV4-3 and TRBJ2-7; D not resolved. The CDR3 has 16 residues. CDR1 is LGHNA, CDR2 YSLEER, per germline. V gave up 0 bases and J gave up 0 bases, with 12 bases separating them. This chain's CDR3 is CASSQDLPGDSYEQYF. CDR3 in DNA: TGCGCCAGCAGCCAAGATCTACCAGGCGACTCCTACGAGCAGTACTTC.

This clonotype occurred many times. The chain employs TRBV7-2 and TRBJ2-3, with D possibly matching TRBD2 (6 bases). Germline V CDR1 and CDR2: SGHTA, FQGNSA. The CDR3 loop spans 16 amino acids. Trimming removed 6 bases at V and 2 bases at J, with 18 bases between. CDR3 nucleotides: TGTGCCAGCAGGCACGGAACTAGCCCTAACACAGATACGCAGTATTTT. Translating gives CASRHGTSPNTDTQYF.

This clonotype was seen at least ten times. The chain links TRBV29-1 to TRBJ2-1; TRBD1 might be the D (5 bases). V was trimmed by 4 bases and J by 7 bases, leaving 8 bases between them. There are 11 residues in the CDR3. CDR1 and CDR2 (germline): SQVTM, ANQGSEA. The chain's CDR3 is CSVVKGNEQFF. CDR3 sequence (DNA): TGCAGCGTTGTGAAGGGGAATGAGCAGTTCTTC.

As regards this clonotype: A much larger clonotype is one base distant, so this may be a read error. For the CDR3, the DNA is TGTGCCAGCAGTTCCCCGGACCGAACGGGGGAGCAGTACTTC. This sequence encodes CASSSPDRTGEQYF. The chain links TRBV6-5 to TRBJ2-7; tentative D call: TRBD2 (5 bases). This CDR3 has 14 amino acids. V lost 4 bases to trimming and J lost 7 bases, with 17 bases between them. Per the germline V gene, CDR1 is MNHEY and CDR2 is SVGAGI.

V usage is TRBV10-3 and J usage is TRBJ1-4; possible D gene TRBD1, 6 bases. V lost 3 bases to trimming and J lost 8 bases, with 16 bases between them. The CDR3 length is 15 residues. CDR1 is ENHRY, CDR2 SYGVKD, per germline. The CDR3 loop is CAISEGRGPGEKLFF. DNA for the CDR3: TGTGCCATCAGTGAAGGGCGGGGGCCGGGAGAAAAACTGTTTTTT.